These T cell receptor beta chains were read from a single sample in a study of blood T cell repertoires in COVID-19. The method was immunoSEQ multiplex PCR; TCRdb's version includes in-frame clones alone and lacks a portion of them. The sample records approximately 110,000 clones, roughly 80% being singletons. Sample: peripheral blood. The source is a man in his 70s with active or convalescent COVID-19. The CDR3 runs from the conserved cysteine through the conserved F or W. A D gene is named only where the DNA matches it firmly. Rows may omit the clone size; those that give it use once, few, many or a size class.

clone size: NA
J gene: TRBJ1-5
D gene: TRBD1
V gene: TRBV19
CDR3 DNA: TGTGCCAGTAGTAGAGGGACAGGAGACAATCAGCCCCAGCATTTT
CDR3 protein: CASSRGTGDNQPQHF

clone size: NA
J gene: TRBJ1-1
D gene: TRBD1
V gene: TRBV28
CDR3 DNA: TGTGCCAGCTGGGACAGGAGTTATGCTGAAGCTTTCTTT
CDR3 protein: CASWDRSYAEAFF

clone size: NA
J gene: TRBJ1-2
D gene: TRBD1
V gene: TRBV5-1
CDR3 DNA: TGCGCCAGCAGCTTGGGACAGGGTTTCTATGGCTACACCTTC
CDR3 protein: CASSLGQGFYGYTF

clone size: NA
J gene: TRBJ1-2
D gene: TRBD1
V gene: TRBV3-1/TRBV3-2
CDR3 DNA: TGTGCCAGCAGCCGCGACAGGGGGACCTACTATGGCTACACCTTC
CDR3 protein: CASSRDRGTYYGYTF

clone size: NA
J gene: TRBJ1-2
D gene: TRBD1
V gene: TRBV9
CDR3 DNA: TGTGCCAGCAGCGTAGGCGCAGGGGGCTTCGGTGGCTACACCTTC
CDR3 protein: CASSVGAGGFGGYTF

clone size: NA
J gene: TRBJ2-7
D gene: NA
V gene: TRBV5-1
CDR3 DNA: TGCGCCAGCAGCTTGCTCAACAGAAACTACGAGCAGTACTTC
CDR3 protein: CASSLLNRNYEQYF

clone size: NA
J gene: TRBJ1-2
D gene: NA
V gene: TRBV5-1
CDR3 DNA: TGCGCCAGCAGCCTAAACCGGGACACCTCTAACTATGGCTACACCTTC
CDR3 protein: CASSLNRDTSNYGYTF

clone size: NA
J gene: TRBJ1-2
D gene: TRBD1
V gene: TRBV19
CDR3 DNA: TGTGCCAGTAGTATAGGGACGAGACAGGGAAGCTACACCTTC
CDR3 protein: CASSIGTRQGSYTF

clone size: NA
J gene: TRBJ1-6
D gene: NA
V gene: TRBV29-1
CDR3 DNA: TGCAGCGTTCGCAAGGACACCAATTCACCCCTCCACTTT
CDR3 protein: CSVRKDTNSPLHF

clone size: NA
J gene: TRBJ1-2
D gene: TRBD1
V gene: TRBV6-6
CDR3 DNA: TGTGCCAGCAGCCTTGGGACAGACTATGGCTACACCTTC
CDR3 protein: CASSLGTDYGYTF

clone size: NA
J gene: TRBJ2-5
D gene: TRBD2
V gene: TRBV19
CDR3 DNA: TGTGCCAGTAGCCGGGGGGGGAAAGAGACCCAGTACTTC
CDR3 protein: CASSRGGKETQYF

clone size: few
J gene: TRBJ2-1
D gene: TRBD1
V gene: TRBV24-1
CDR3 DNA: TGTGCCACCAGTGGCCCGGGACAGAGAGCTTACAATGAGCAGTTCTTC
CDR3 protein: CATSGPGQRAYNEQFF

clone size: NA
J gene: TRBJ1-2
D gene: NA
V gene: TRBV7-2
CDR3 DNA: TGTGCCACCGACCTTTCAGCGAACTATGGCTACACCTTC
CDR3 protein: CATDLSANYGYTF

clone size: NA
J gene: TRBJ1-2
D gene: TRBD1
V gene: TRBV7-3
CDR3 DNA: TGTGCCAGCAGCTCACAGGGGGAGAGCTACACCTTC
CDR3 protein: CASSSQGESYTF

clone size: NA
J gene: TRBJ2-1
D gene: NA
V gene: TRBV19
CDR3 DNA: TGTGCCAGTAGTATGAGTGGAGGCTCCTACAATGAGCAGTTCTTC
CDR3 protein: CASSMSGGSYNEQFF

clone size: NA
J gene: TRBJ2-7
D gene: TRBD2
V gene: TRBV3-1/TRBV3-2
CDR3 DNA: TGTGCCAGCAGCCACCGGACTAGCTACGAGCAGTACTTC
CDR3 protein: CASSHRTSYEQYF

clone size: NA
J gene: TRBJ2-2
D gene: TRBD1
V gene: TRBV29-1
CDR3 DNA: TGCAGCGTACGACAGGGGGCCAACACCGGGGAGCTGTTTTTT
CDR3 protein: CSVRQGANTGELFF

clone size: once
J gene: TRBJ1-5
D gene: NA
V gene: TRBV7-9
CDR3 DNA: TGTGCCAGCAGCACGGCAGGGTCTGAACAGCCCCAGCATTTT
CDR3 protein: CASSTAGSEQPQHF

clone size: NA
J gene: TRBJ1-5
D gene: NA
V gene: TRBV19
CDR3 DNA: TGTGCCAGTAGCGCCGACATTATTAGCAATCAGCCCCAGCATTTT
CDR3 protein: CASSADIISNQPQHF

clone size: NA
J gene: TRBJ2-7
D gene: TRBD1
V gene: TRBV5-6
CDR3 DNA: TGTGCCAGCAGCTTTGGGACAGGGGACGAGCAGTACTTC
CDR3 protein: CASSFGTGDEQYF

clone size: NA
J gene: TRBJ1-2
D gene: TRBD1
V gene: TRBV15
CDR3 DNA: TGTGCCACCAGCAGAGATCCCCCGGGACAGGATAACTATGGCTACACCTTC
CDR3 protein: CATSRDPPGQDNYGYTF

clone size: once
J gene: TRBJ1-2
D gene: NA
V gene: TRBV3-1/TRBV3-2
CDR3 DNA: TGTGCCAGCAGCCACAACAGGGTAGGGACTGGCTACACCTTC
CDR3 protein: CASSHNRVGTGYTF

clone size: NA
J gene: TRBJ2-7
D gene: NA
V gene: TRBV11-2
CDR3 DNA: TGTGCCAGCAGCTCCGGGATCAGGAGCTCCTACGAGCAGTACTTC
CDR3 protein: CASSSGIRSSYEQYF

clone size: NA
J gene: TRBJ1-2
D gene: NA
V gene: TRBV5-1
CDR3 DNA: TGCGCCAGCAGCTTGGACAGCACACTCTACACCTTC
CDR3 protein: CASSLDSTLYTF

clone size: NA
J gene: TRBJ2-1
D gene: TRBD2
V gene: TRBV24-1
CDR3 DNA: TGTGCCACCAGTGACCCTCGCCTAGCGGGAGGGGATGAGCAGTTCTTC
CDR3 protein: CATSDPRLAGGDEQFF

clone size: once
J gene: TRBJ2-7
D gene: NA
V gene: TRBV4-1
CDR3 DNA: TGCGCCAGCAGCCAAGAGGGAGGTTTCTCCTACGAGCAGTACTTC
CDR3 protein: CASSQEGGFSYEQYF

clone size: NA
J gene: TRBJ1-6
D gene: TRBD1
V gene: TRBV5-4
CDR3 DNA: TGTGCCAGCAGCAGGACAGGGGTTAATTCACCCCTCCACTTT
CDR3 protein: CASSRTGVNSPLHF

clone size: NA
J gene: TRBJ1-2
D gene: NA
V gene: TRBV5-4
CDR3 DNA: TGTGCCAGCAGCTTGGGTGGACATCTGGGTACCTATGGCTACACCTTC
CDR3 protein: CASSLGGHLGTYGYTF

clone size: NA
J gene: TRBJ1-1
D gene: NA
V gene: TRBV7-3
CDR3 DNA: TGTGCCAGCAGCTTTCCAGGTAAGAACACTGAAGCTTTCTTT
CDR3 protein: CASSFPGKNTEAFF

clone size: NA
J gene: TRBJ1-1
D gene: TRBD1
V gene: TRBV3-1/TRBV3-2
CDR3 DNA: TGTGCCAGCAGCCATCTACGGACAGGGATGAACACTGAAGCTTTCTTT
CDR3 protein: CASSHLRTGMNTEAFF

clone size: NA
J gene: TRBJ1-1
D gene: NA
V gene: TRBV19
CDR3 DNA: TGTGCCAGTAGTTCTTTGGGGGGGAACACTGAAGCTTTCTTT
CDR3 protein: CASSSLGGNTEAFF

clone size: NA
J gene: TRBJ2-7
D gene: TRBD1
V gene: TRBV5-1
CDR3 DNA: TGCGCCAGCAGCCTTACAGGACAGGTAGCCTACGAGCAGTACTTC
CDR3 protein: CASSLTGQVAYEQYF

clone size: NA
J gene: TRBJ2-4
D gene: TRBD1
V gene: TRBV2
CDR3 DNA: TGTGCCAGCAAGGCAGGGGGCGGAGCCAAAAACATTCAGTACTTC
CDR3 protein: CASKAGGGAKNIQYF

clone size: NA
J gene: TRBJ1-1
D gene: NA
V gene: TRBV12-3/TRBV12-4
CDR3 DNA: TGTGCCAGCAGCTCCCTTCGGTGGAGTGAAGCTTTCTTT
CDR3 protein: CASSSLRWSEAFF

clone size: NA
J gene: TRBJ1-6
D gene: NA
V gene: TRBV7-9
CDR3 DNA: TGTGCCAGCAGTCGGGAAGGCCAAATCCACTTT
CDR3 protein: CASSREGQIHF

clone size: NA
J gene: TRBJ2-3
D gene: NA
V gene: TRBV29-1
CDR3 DNA: TGCAGCGTTGAAATCGGAGGGGGCACAGATACGCAGTATTTT
CDR3 protein: CSVEIGGGTDTQYF

clone size: NA
J gene: TRBJ2-3
D gene: TRBD2
V gene: TRBV6-8
CDR3 DNA: TGTGCCTGTCGGGACTACCAAGATACGCAGTATTTT
CDR3 protein: CACRDYQDTQYF